Shown below are 19 T cell receptor beta chains from a single sample sequenced in a study of blood T cell repertoires in COVID-19. Clones were sequenced by immunoSEQ multiplex PCR, and TCRdb holds only the in-frame ones, with some missing. The profile shows 100,000 to 150,000 clones, more than 90% of them singletons. The sequenced sample consisted of peripheral blood. All receptors come from a man aged 50 or older with active COVID-19.

The chain carries TRBV23-1 and TRBJ2-2; 7 bases agree with TRBD1. TRBV23-1 counts as an open reading frame of uncertain function. V shed 6 bases and J 6 bases; nucleotides not matched to a gene: 10. The CDR3 length is 15 residues. The CDR3: CASSRPGQWPGELFF. The CDR3 DNA sequence: TGCGCCAGCAGCCGCCCGGGACAGTGGCCCGGGGAGCTGTTTTTT.

This chain links TRBV25-1 with TRBJ2-3; TRBD2 might be the D (6 bases). V lost 5 bases and J lost 2, with 11 bases in between. Germline V lookup: CDR1 MGHDK, CDR2 SYGVNS. The CDR3 runs to 14 residues. CDR3 residues: CASSRRDFTDTQYF. The DNA for the CDR3 is TGTGCCAGCAGTAGGCGGGACTTCACAGATACGCAGTATTTT.

This clone was picked up one time. The chain recombines TRBV20-1 with TRBJ2-3; the D is unclear. With 3 bases removed from V and 0 bases from J, the gap between germline ends came to 10 bases. Germline CDR1 and CDR2: DFQATT and SNEGSKA (reference sequence). The CDR3 is made up of 14 amino acids. The DNA of the CDR3 is TGCAGTGCTAGTTCGCGCAGGAGCACAGATACGCAGTATTTT. It codes for CSASSRRSTDTQYF.

This rearrangement joins TRBV3-1 (or the pseudogene TRBV3-2) to TRBJ1-3; D remains unclear. Trimming took off 0 bases at V and 0 bases at J, with 3 bases between the two ends. Germline CDR1 is LGHDT and CDR2 is YNNKEL (reference sequence). The CDR3 is 14 amino acids. The CDR3 is CASSQDNSGNTIYF. Here the CDR3 DNA reads TGTGCCAGCAGCCAAGATAACTCTGGAAACACCATATATTTT.

This chain uses TRBV5-1 with TRBJ2-1; 8 nucleotides match TRBD2. V shed 2 bases and J 10 bases; nucleotides not matched to a gene: 11. CDR1 SGHRS and CDR2 YFSETQ come from the germline V gene. The CDR3 is 15 residues long. The CDR3, as DNA: TGCGCCAGCAGCTTACTAGCGGTTCAAAACGGAGAGCAGTTCTTC. It encodes CASSLLAVQNGEQFF.

The chain uses TRBV12-3 or TRBV12-4 and TRBJ1-1; D remains ambiguous. Trimming removed 2 bases at V and 1 base at J, with 5 bases between. The CDR3 loop spans 13 amino acids. CDR3 coding DNA: TGTGCCAGCAGTTTATTTCAGAACACTGAAGCTTTCTTT. Protein: CASSLFQNTEAFF.

The chain employs TRBV5-1 and TRBJ2-5; 12 nucleotides line up with TRBD2. Germline V lookup: CDR1 SGHRS, CDR2 YFSETQ. With 4 bases clipped from V and 4 bases from J, the junction kept 8 bases outside the gene matches. CDR3 size: 16 residues. CDR3 protein: CASSLSSGGAPETQYF. The CDR3 nucleotides are TGCGCCAGCAGCCTTTCTAGCGGGGGGGCCCCAGAGACCCAGTACTTC.

This clone was counted a single time. This chain links TRBV19 with TRBJ1-2; a weak D match, TRBD1 (6 bases). The V gene's germline CDR1 is LNHDA and CDR2 SQIVND (reference sequence). V gave up 3 bases and J gave up 0 bases, with 11 bases separating them. The CDR3 consists of 15 residues. CDR3 sequence (DNA): TGTGCCAGTAGTATTTCGTCAGGGGCTAACTATGGCTACACCTTC. This codes for CASSISSGANYGYTF.

The V gene is TRBV6-1, the J gene TRBJ2-1, with 7 bases that match TRBD2. CDR1 and CDR2 from the germline V gene are MNHNS and SASEGT. The V segment lost 2 bases and the J segment 5 bases; nucleotides outside the gene matches: 15. The CDR3 runs 18 residues. DNA of the CDR3: TGTGCCAGCAGTGAAACCGATCGGCGGGGGAGTTTCGACAATGAGCAGTTCTTC. Amino acids: CASSETDRRGSFDNEQFF.

The chain carries TRBV19 and TRBJ2-1, with D possibly being TRBD2 (5 bases). CDR3 length: 12 amino acids. CDR1 and CDR2 from the germline V gene are LNHDA and SQIVND (reference sequence). V was trimmed by 10 bases and J by 4 bases, leaving 11 bases between them. CDR3 loop: CATSLRYNEQFF. CDR3 nucleotides: TGTGCCACTAGCCTCCGGTACAATGAGCAGTTCTTC.

The chain is built from TRBV2 and TRBJ1-1; D might be TRBD1 (5 bases). Trimming pared 3 bases from V and 2 bases from J, leaving 7 bases between. CDR3 length: 13 residues. CDR1 is SNHLY, CDR2 FYNNEI, per germline. CDR3 region: CASSDQGNTEAFF. CDR3 in DNA: TGTGCCAGCAGTGATCAGGGTAACACTGAAGCTTTCTTT. Drawing the rest from reference TRBV2 and TRBJ1-1, the complete variable domain is EPEVTQTPSHQVTQMGQEVILRCVPISNHLYFYWYRQILGQKVEFLVSFYNNEISEKSEIFDDQFSVERPDGSNFTLKIRSTKLEDSAMYFCASSDQGNTEAFFGQGTRLTVV.

This clone was seen more than once but under ten times. The rearrangement joins TRBV5-1 to TRBJ2-3, with a possible D match to TRBD1 (6 bases). CDR3 size: 15 residues. Trimming took off 0 bases at V and 1 base at J, with 9 bases between the two ends. Germline V lookup: CDR1 SGHRS, CDR2 YFSETQ. The CDR3 DNA sequence: TGCGCCAGCAGCTTGGTGGGGGCCCGCACAGATACGCAGTATTTT. Amino acids: CASSLVGARTDTQYF.

The V and J genes are TRBV5-4 and TRBJ2-7; D is uncertain. The CDR3 has 12 amino acids. With 3 bases removed from V and 7 bases from J, the gap between germline ends came to 11 bases. The germline gives CDR1 SGHNT, CDR2 YYREEE (reference sequence). The CDR3 DNA sequence: TGTGCCAGCAGCTCGCAGGATGAGGAGCAGTACGTC. Protein product: CASSSQDEEQYV.

This clone appeared once. J is TRBJ2-2 and V is TRBV7-6, with 9 nucleotides matching TRBD1. V dropped 5 bases and J dropped 6; count of bases not matched to a gene: 4. Germline V gene lookup returns CDR1 SGHVS and CDR2 FNYEAQ. There are 14 residues in the CDR3. Written as DNA, the CDR3 is TGTGCCAGCAGCATTAGACAGGGGGCCGGGGAGCTGTTTTTT. Translating it yields CASSIRQGAGELFF.

This clone was seen a single time. The genes are TRBV5-1 and TRBJ2-5; possible D gene TRBD1, 6 bases. V lost 1 base to trimming and J lost 2 bases, with 9 bases between them. This CDR3 region has 14 residues. CDR1 SGHRS and CDR2 YFSETQ come from the germline V gene. CDR3 region: CASSLLGAQETQYF. In nucleotides, the CDR3 is TGCGCCAGCAGCTTGTTGGGGGCTCAAGAGACCCAGTACTTC.

This clone was seen at least ten times. The V and J genes are TRBV11-2 and TRBJ1-1; TRBD1 agrees at 7 bases. The V gene end was trimmed by 6 bases and the J gene end by 6 bases; junction bases not matched to a gene: 19. There are 17 residues in the CDR3. The germline CDR1 and CDR2 sequences are SGHAT and FQNNGV. CDR3 sequence reads: CASSSRDSITSEPEAFF. DNA of the CDR3: TGTGCCAGCAGTTCCCGGGACAGTATTACCAGTGAGCCTGAAGCTTTCTTT.

The chain couples TRBV28 to TRBJ1-5; 9 bases line up with TRBD1. The CDR3 loop spans 16 amino acids. Germline values: CDR1 MDHEN, CDR2 SYDVKM. V shed 2 bases, J shed 5 bases, and the junction held 7 bases outside the gene matches. The DNA of the CDR3 is TGTGCCAGCAGTTTACCCGGGACAGGGATGGATCAGCCCCAGCATTTT. Protein: CASSLPGTGMDQPQHF.

V is TRBV3-1 (or the pseudogene TRBV3-2) and J is TRBJ2-1; the D gene is possibly TRBD1 (5 bases). Trimming pared 4 bases from V and 1 base from J, leaving 8 bases between. CDR1 and CDR2 (germline): LGHDT, YNNKEL (reference sequence). CDR3 length: 14 amino acids. CDR3 sequence: CASSRQLSYNEQFF. Written as DNA, the CDR3 is TGTGCCAGCAGCCGACAGTTGTCCTACAATGAGCAGTTCTTC.

This chain links TRBV5-6 with TRBJ1-3; D not resolved. CDR3 size: 15 residues. The ends were cut back, 0 bases at V and 0 bases at J, with 7 bases in the middle. Germline V gene lookup returns CDR1 SGHDT and CDR2 YYEEEE. The DNA of the CDR3 is TGTGCCAGCAGCTTGGTTGGAGTCTCTGGAAACACCATATATTTT. It specifies CASSLVGVSGNTIYF.